This is a list of T cell receptor beta chains from one sample in a study of siplizumab effects on memory and regulatory T cells. Only in-frame clones appear in the TCRdb table, and some are missing; sequencing was by immunoSEQ multiplex PCR. The data contain about 120,000 clones, 80% to 95% of them singletons. The specimen sequenced was CD4+ T cells sorted from blood. The receptor source for this set is a human donor in good health. Both conserved end residues are part of each CDR3. A D gene is named only where the DNA matches it firmly. The listing skips clone size in some rows; elsewhere it reads once, few, many or a size class.

TRBV6-6,.,TRBJ2-1,.,CASSPEGGDNEQFF,TGTGCCAGCAGCCCAGAGGGGGGGGACAATGAGCAGTTCTTC
TRBV15,TRBD1,TRBJ1-2,.,CATSQDRGYGYTF,TGTGCCACCAGCCAAGACAGGGGCTATGGCTACACCTTC
TRBV6-6,.,TRBJ1-1,.,CASSPENRGTEAFF,TGTGCCAGCAGCCCCGAGAACCGAGGGACTGAAGCTTTCTTT
TRBV25-1,.,TRBJ2-5,.,CASTLGGAGETQYF,TGTGCCAGCACCCTGGGGGGGGCTGGAGAGACCCAGTACTTC
TRBV6-1,.,TRBJ2-5,.,CASSRTKEETQYF,TGTGCCAGCAGTAGGACTAAAGAAGAGACCCAGTACTTC
TRBV4-1,.,TRBJ1-1,.,CASSQGRTGRMVVAEAFF,TGCGCCAGCAGCCAAGGGAGGACGGGACGGATGGTGGTGGCTGAAGCTTTCTTT
TRBV6-5,.,TRBJ2-6,.,CAAWGTHSGANVLTF,TGTGCGGCGTGGGGGACACACTCTGGGGCCAACGTCCTGACTTTC
TRBV7-2,TRBD1,TRBJ1-3,.,CASSLGTGSTIYF,TGTGCCAGCAGCTTAGGGACAGGGAGCACCATATATTTT
TRBV5-4,TRBD1,TRBJ2-7,.,CASGTGYEQYF,TGTGCCAGCGGGACAGGGTACGAGCAGTACTTC
TRBV14,.,TRBJ2-5,.,CASSKGEATQYF,TGTGCCAGCAGCAAAGGAGAGGCGACCCAGTACTTC
TRBV6-6,.,TRBJ2-7,once,CASKPPLTYEQYF,TGTGCCAGCAAACCCCCCCTGACATACGAGCAGTACTTC
TRBV21-1,.,TRBJ1-2,.,CASSPGGQGISYGYTF,TGTGCCAGCAGCCCCGGTGGACAGGGTATTTCCTATGGCTACACCTTC
TRBV5-4,.,TRBJ2-5,.,CASSFKVQETQYF,TGTGCCAGCAGTTTTAAAGTACAAGAGACCCAGTACTTC
TRBV2,TRBD1,TRBJ1-6,.,CASSERRGHSPLHF,TGTGCCAGCAGTGAACGGAGGGGGCACTCACCCCTCCACTTT
TRBV18,TRBD2,TRBJ2-4,once,CASSTSGGAYDIQYF,TGTGCCAGCTCGACTAGCGGGGGGGCTTATGACATTCAGTACTTC
TRBV19,TRBD1,TRBJ1-2,.,CASWDRGSYGYTF,TGTGCCAGCTGGGACAGGGGGTCTTATGGCTACACCTTC
TRBV18,.,TRBJ2-1,.,CASSPGRTYNEQFF,TGTGCCAGCTCCCCGGGACGTACCTACAATGAGCAGTTCTTC
TRBV2,.,TRBJ1-6,.,CASSRAGGGRSSYNSSLHF,TGTGCCAGCAGCCGAGCCGGCGGAGGTCGCAGCTCCTATAATTCATCCCTCCACTTT
TRBV19,.,TRBJ1-2,.,CASSSDWGHYGYTF,TGTGCCAGTAGTTCCGATTGGGGACACTATGGCTACACCTTC
TRBV4-1,TRBD1,TRBJ2-1,.,CASSQGGDRVVNEQFF,TGCGCCAGCAGCCAAGGTGGTGACAGGGTCGTCAATGAGCAGTTCTTC
TRBV5-1,.,TRBJ2-1,.,CASSLIFETYNEQFF,TGCGCCAGCAGCTTGATTTTTGAAACGTACAATGAGCAGTTCTTC
TRBV7-8,TRBD1,TRBJ2-2,.,CASSGSVTGGSGGELFF,TGTGCCAGCAGCGGGTCCGTGACAGGGGGATCGGGCGGGGAGCTGTTTTTT
TRBV5-4,TRBD2,TRBJ2-7,.,CASSPGTSGPYEQYF,TGTGCCAGCAGCCCCGGGACTAGCGGACCCTACGAGCAGTACTTC
TRBV7-2,.,TRBJ1-6,once,CASSLGGDSPLHF,TGTGCCAGCAGCTTGGGTGGGGATTCACCCCTCCACTTT
TRBV18,TRBD2,TRBJ2-1,.,CASSLGLAGHNEQFF,TGTGCCAGCTCACTAGGGCTAGCGGGCCACAATGAGCAGTTCTTC
TRBV7-9,.,TRBJ2-5,.,CASSSLAETQYF,TGTGCCAGCAGCTCCCTAGCGGAGACCCAGTACTTC
TRBV6-1,TRBD1,TRBJ1-4,few,CASKIGGAGEKLFF,TGTGCCAGCAAGATAGGGGGCGCGGGTGAAAAACTGTTTTTT
TRBV19,.,TRBJ2-7,.,CASSRTGTFLYEQYF,TGTGCCAGTAGTCGAACCGGGACGTTTCTCTACGAGCAGTACTTC
TRBV20-1,TRBD1,TRBJ1-2,.,CVAGGDGYTF,TGCGTGGCAGGGGGCGATGGCTACACCTTC
TRBV14,.,TRBJ1-3,.,CASSPILGVSGNTIYF,TGTGCCAGCAGCCCAATCTTAGGGGTCTCTGGAAACACCATATATTTT
TRBV5-1,TRBD1,TRBJ2-3,once,CASSSRTGTDTQYF,TGCGCCAGCAGCTCCCGGACAGGGACAGATACGCAGTATTTT
TRBV5-6,.,TRBJ2-2,many,CASSSYRTASRGELFF,TGTGCCAGCAGCTCCTACAGGACAGCCTCCCGCGGGGAGCTGTTTTTT
TRBV14,TRBD1,TRBJ2-2,once,CASSHDRGNTGELFF,TGTGCCAGCAGCCATGACAGGGGTAACACCGGGGAGCTGTTTTTT
TRBV2,TRBD2,TRBJ2-2,.,CASGGGQGRTGELFF,TGTGCCAGCGGCGGGGGGCAGGGAAGAACCGGGGAGCTGTTTTTT
TRBV7-9,TRBD1,TRBJ2-7,.,CASSDTGQGDEQYF,TGTGCCAGCAGCGATACGGGACAGGGAGACGAGCAGTACTTC
TRBV9,.,TRBJ1-1,.,CASSVLMGAPAF,TGTGCCAGCAGCGTACTAATGGGGGCTCCCGCCTTT
TRBV5-1,.,TRBJ2-3,.,CASSASTDTQYF,TGCGCCAGCAGCGCAAGCACAGATACGCAGTATTTT
TRBV5-5,.,TRBJ2-3,once,CASSLEVDTQYF,TGTGCCAGCAGCTTGGAAGTAGATACGCAGTATTTT
TRBV14,TRBD2,TRBJ2-3,.,CASSQDLTSGFTDTQYF,TGTGCCAGCAGCCAAGATCTAACTAGCGGGTTCACAGATACGCAGTATTTT